This TCR beta chain was recorded in a study of OX40 agonist ivuxolimab in advanced cancers. Study-wide background: Three patients got partial responses; one had hepatocellular carcinoma and two had cutaneous melanoma.

Repertoires were generated with immunoSEQ multiplex PCR, while TCRdb's copy carries only in-frame clones and drops some. The top ten hold approximately 0.58% of the sample, which has about 100,000 clones, 85% to 95% seen once. Enrollment shut out patients with autoimmune disease history or systemic immunosuppression. The CDR3 loop spans 15 amino acids. Germline values: CDR1 MNHEY, CDR2 SVGAGI. Trimming stripped 6 bases from V and 8 bases from J, with 20 bases between. Overall study findings and caveats: Patients who responded partially at 0.1-3.0 mg/kg showed clonal expansion ranking among the lowest. Part of the nonresponder group also had normalized T-cell clonal expansion that was low.

Notes on this clone: The target antigen is unknown.

This sequence originates from an adult with an advanced solid tumor such as melanoma, head and neck, liver or kidney cancer. The sample consisted of CD4+ or CD8+ T cells sorted from blood, taken in a trial of the OX40 agonist ivuxolimab. The chain recombines TRBV6-5 with TRBJ2-1; TRBD2 might be the D (6 bases). The CDR3 loop is CASRSGLFPHHEQFF. CDR3 nucleotides: TGTGCCAGCAGATCCGGACTATTTCCCCACCATGAGCAGTTCTTC.